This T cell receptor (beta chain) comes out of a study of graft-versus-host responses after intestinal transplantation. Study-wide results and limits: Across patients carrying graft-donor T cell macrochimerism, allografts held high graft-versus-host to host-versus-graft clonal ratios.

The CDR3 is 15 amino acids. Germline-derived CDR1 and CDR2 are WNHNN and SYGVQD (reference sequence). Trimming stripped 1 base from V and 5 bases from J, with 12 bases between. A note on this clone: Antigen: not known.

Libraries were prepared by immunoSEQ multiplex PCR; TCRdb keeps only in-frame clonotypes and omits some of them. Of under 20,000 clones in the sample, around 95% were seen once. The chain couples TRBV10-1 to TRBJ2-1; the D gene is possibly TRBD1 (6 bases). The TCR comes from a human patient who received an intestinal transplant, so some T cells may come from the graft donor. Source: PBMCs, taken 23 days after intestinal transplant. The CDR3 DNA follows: TGCGCCAGCAGTGAGTATCGGACAGCAAACAATGAGCAGTTCTTC. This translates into CASSEYRTANNEQFF.